The present T cell receptor beta chain was sequenced within a study of CD8 T cells in Susac syndrome. Reverse transcription used about 0.45 to 1 ug RNA and random hexamers. Multiplex immunoSEQ PCR targeted 54 Vbeta and 13 Jbeta TCR beta segments. TCRdb re-analysed the immunoSEQ multiplex PCR reads in MiXCR, keeping a single row per CDR3 protein. Of approximately 170,000 distinct CDR3 sequences in the sample, 93% were seen once. This CDR3 contains 16 residues. Germline V CDR1 and CDR2: LNHNV, YYDKDF (reference sequence). V dropped 1 base and J dropped 4 bases, with 11 bases sitting between them. The chain combines TRBV15 with TRBJ2-6, with D perhaps being TRBD1 or TRBD2 (5 bases each). Sequencing was done on a sample of CD4+ T cells from PBMCs. This clonotype was obtained from a human donor in good health. The CDR3 protein is CATSRAGRAGANVLTF. As DNA, the CDR3 is TGTGCCACCAGCAGAGCAGGGAGAGCAGGGGCCAACGTCCTGACTTTC.